The sequence of this T cell receptor (beta chain) was determined in a study of T cell repertoires in cytomegalovirus infection. Study observations and caveats: HLA-C-restricted, CMV-specific TCR beta clonotypes were dominant ex vivo.

TCRdb re-called the reads with MiXCR, one entry per CDR3 protein. Of roughly 630,000 distinct CDR3 sequences listed, 20% to 25% are singletons. The CDR3 length is 13 residues. Germline V gene data show CDR1 as MNHEY and CDR2 as SVGEGT. The V and J ends lost 4 bases and 6 bases respectively, with 10 bases between them. About this clonotype: Its matching antigen is unknown.

This sequence originates from a human donor in good health (CMV status not recorded). Some clones in this sample may be carry-over from other donors' samples. The sequenced sample was CD8+ T cells from PBMCs. This rearrangement joins TRBV6-2 or TRBV6-3 to TRBJ2-1; the D gene is possibly TRBD2 (6 bases). The CDR3 is CASSSGTLNEQFF. In DNA, the CDR3 is TGTGCCAGCAGTTCCGGGACTCTCAATGAGCAGTTCTTC.